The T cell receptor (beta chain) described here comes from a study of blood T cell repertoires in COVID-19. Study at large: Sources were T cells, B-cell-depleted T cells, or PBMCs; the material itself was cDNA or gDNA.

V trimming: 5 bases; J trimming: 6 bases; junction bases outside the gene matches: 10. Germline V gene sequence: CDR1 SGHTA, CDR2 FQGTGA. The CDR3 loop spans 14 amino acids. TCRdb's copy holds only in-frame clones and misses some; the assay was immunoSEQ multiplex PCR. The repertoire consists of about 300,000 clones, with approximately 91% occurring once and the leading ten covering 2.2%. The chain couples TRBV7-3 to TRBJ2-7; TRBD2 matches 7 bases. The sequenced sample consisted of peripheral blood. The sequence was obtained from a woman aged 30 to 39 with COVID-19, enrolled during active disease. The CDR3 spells CASSPQGLVSEQYF. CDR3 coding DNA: TGTGCCAGCAGCCCCCAAGGACTAGTGAGCGAGCAGTACTTC.